These 10 T cell receptor beta chains came from one sample sequenced in a study of blood T cells in healthy people across ages (dated by TCRdb to the mid-2010s). Library prep was done by 5' RACE. Sequencing instrument: Illumina HiSeq 2500. A second PCR of roughly 6 to 11 cycles was run with a J-beta primer mix and a sample-barcoded 5' primer. Starting from the raw public reads, TCRdb applied fastp trimming at Q25, assembled clones with MiXCR and retained in-frame beta chains. Rows merge per CDR3 protein into single entries with the most common DNA and genes. In this sample the table shows about 1,500,000 distinct CDR3 sequences, 28% of which occur a single time. In total, the top ten clones hold 7% to 9% of the sample. Sequencing was carried out using blood. The receptor source for this set is a woman in her thirties in good health.

This clonotype was seen ten or more times. The CDR3 DNA follows: TGTGCCAGCAGTTTAGGCTGGGATACGCAGTATTTT. Its protein product is CASSLGWDTQYF. J is TRBJ2-3 and V is TRBV28; D ambiguous. The germline V gene has CDR1 MDHEN and CDR2 SYDVKM. Trimming took 2 bases from V and 6 from J, leaving 6 bases between them. The CDR3 is 12 amino acids.

The chain employs TRBV25-1 and TRBJ2-5, with 7 bases lining up with TRBD2. Germline V gene data show CDR1 as MGHDK and CDR2 as SYGVNS. Losses at the gene ends were 1 base for V and 1 base for J; bases not matched to a gene: 0. This CDR3 contains 14 residues. CDR3 sequence reads: CASSEWEGQETQYF. In DNA form, the CDR3 reads TGTGCCAGCAGTGAATGGGAGGGCCAAGAGACCCAGTACTTC.

CDR3 in DNA: TGTGCCAGCAGCTTAGACGGGGCAGCGACTGAAGCTTTCTTT. Protein sequence: CASSLDGAATEAFF. The V call is TRBV7-2, the J call TRBJ1-1, with a possible D match to TRBD1 (5 bases). The length of the CDR3 is 14 residues. In germline, CDR1 is SGHTA, CDR2 FQGNSA. Trimming removed 1 base at V and 5 bases at J, with 11 bases between.

The rearrangement joins TRBV28 to TRBJ1-5, with D unresolved. Germline assignment: CDR1 MDHEN and CDR2 SYDVKM. Trimming removed 6 bases at V and 9 bases at J, with 12 bases between. The CDR3 spans 12 residues. As DNA, the CDR3 is TGTGCCAGCAGCCGCCCCGATCGGCCCCAGCATTTT. Translated, it gives CASSRPDRPQHF. Complete variable domain (other parts from reference TRBV28 and TRBJ1-5): DVKVTQSSRYLVKRTGEKVFLECVQDMDHENMFWYRQDPGLGLRLIYFSYDVKMKEKGDIPEGYSVSREKKERFSLILESASTNQTSMYLCASSRPDRPQHFGDGTRLSIL.

Remarks on this clonotype: A much larger clone is a single base away; this may be a read error. The gene calls are TRBV28 and TRBJ1-2; the match to TRBD1 covers 8 bases. CDR1 and CDR2 (germline): MDHEN, SYDVKM. This CDR3 has 18 residues. Here the CDR3 reads CAISYDRGVYVYNYGYTF. The DNA of the CDR3 is TGTGCCATCAGTTACGACAGGGGAGTTTATGTCTATAACTATGGCTACACCTTC.

This clonotype was observed a handful of times. The J gene is TRBJ1-2, the V gene TRBV14, with 8 bases aligning to TRBD1. J was trimmed by 8 bases and V by 2 bases; bases with no gene match: 13. The germline CDR1 and CDR2 sequences are SGHDN and FVKESK. The CDR3 runs 16 residues. The CDR3 DNA sequence: TGTGCCAGCAGCCAAAAGACGCGGACAGGGCGCGGAGGCTACACCTTC. This encodes CASSQKTRTGRGGYTF.

The CDR3 sequence is CASRLDRGLGEQFF. CDR3 DNA: TGTGCCAGCAGGTTGGACAGGGGGTTGGGTGAGCAGTTCTTC. The V gene is TRBV12-3 or TRBV12-4, the J gene TRBJ2-1; 10 bases match TRBD1. The CDR3 spans 14 residues. The V segment lost 6 bases and the J segment 9 bases; nucleotides outside the gene matches: 8.

This clonotype was detected ten times or more. This chain connects TRBV29-1 to TRBJ2-7; D not certain. CDR1 and CDR2 (germline): SQVTM, ANQGSEA. Between the trimmed V and J ends, which lost 4 bases and 3 bases, there was a span of 7 bases. The CDR3 totals 11 residues. The CDR3 DNA reads as TGCAGCGTTGGACAAGACTACGAGCAGTACTTC. As protein: CSVGQDYEQYF.

This clonotype was recorded at least ten times. V is TRBV7-6 and J is TRBJ2-7; 7 bases fit TRBD1. The CDR3 has 13 amino acids. V was clipped by 5 bases and J by 5 bases; unmatched bases: 6. Germline CDR1 reads SGHVS; CDR2 reads FNYEAQ. The chain's CDR3 is CASSDSTGDEQYF. For the CDR3, the DNA is TGTGCCAGCAGCGATTCCACAGGGGACGAGCAGTACTTC.

This clonotype occurred many times. The gene calls are TRBV24-1 and TRBJ2-1; maybe TRBD1 (5 bases). The germline gives CDR1 KGHDR, CDR2 SFDVKD. The CDR3 contains 15 residues. V was shortened by 8 bases and J by 5 bases, with 18 bases between the two germline ends. CDR3 nucleotides: TGTGCCACCATGGGGCCCGGAAAAATTGACAATGAGCAGTTCTTC. It codes for CATMGPGKIDNEQFF.